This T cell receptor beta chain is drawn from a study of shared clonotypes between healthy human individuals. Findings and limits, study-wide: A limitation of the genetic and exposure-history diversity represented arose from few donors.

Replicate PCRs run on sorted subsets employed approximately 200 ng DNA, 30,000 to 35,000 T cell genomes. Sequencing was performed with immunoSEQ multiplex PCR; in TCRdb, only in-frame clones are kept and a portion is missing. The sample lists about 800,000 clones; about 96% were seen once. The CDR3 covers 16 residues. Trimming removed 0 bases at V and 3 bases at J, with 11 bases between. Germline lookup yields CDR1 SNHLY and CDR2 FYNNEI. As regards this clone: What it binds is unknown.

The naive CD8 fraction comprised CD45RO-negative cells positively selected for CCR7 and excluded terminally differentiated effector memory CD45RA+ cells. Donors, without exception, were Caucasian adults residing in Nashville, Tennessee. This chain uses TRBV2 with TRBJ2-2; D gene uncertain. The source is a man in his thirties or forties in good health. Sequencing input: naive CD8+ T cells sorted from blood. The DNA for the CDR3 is TGTGCCAGCAGTGAAGCGCTTCTGAGCTACACCGGGGAGCTGTTTTTT. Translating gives CASSEALLSYTGELFF.